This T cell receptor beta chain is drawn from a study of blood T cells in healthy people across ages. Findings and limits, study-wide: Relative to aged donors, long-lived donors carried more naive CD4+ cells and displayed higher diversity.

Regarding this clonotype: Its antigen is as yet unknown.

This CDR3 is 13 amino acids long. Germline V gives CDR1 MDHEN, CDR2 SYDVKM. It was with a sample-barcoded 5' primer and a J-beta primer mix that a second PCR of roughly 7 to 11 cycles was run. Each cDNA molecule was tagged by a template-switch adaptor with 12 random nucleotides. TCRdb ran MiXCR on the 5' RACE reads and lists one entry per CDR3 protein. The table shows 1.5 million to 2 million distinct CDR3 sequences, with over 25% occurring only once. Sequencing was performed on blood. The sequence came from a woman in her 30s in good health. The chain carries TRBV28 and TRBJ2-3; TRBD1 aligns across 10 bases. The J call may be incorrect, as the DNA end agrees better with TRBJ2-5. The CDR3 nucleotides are TGTGCCAGCAGTCCGAGGACAGGGGGGACCCAGTACTTC. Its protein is CASSPRTGGTQYF.